A selection of T cell receptor beta chains follows, all from one sample in a study of T cell changes during pregnancy in multiple sclerosis. Some clones are missing from TCRdb's copy, which holds only in-frame ones; the method was immunoSEQ multiplex PCR. The top ten clones hold about 0.5% of a sample with 50,000 to 55,000 clones, nearly 95% of them seen once. Here the sequenced sample was CD4+ T cells from peripheral blood mononuclear cells, taken in the third trimester of pregnancy. Source of these receptors: a female donor with multiple sclerosis, enrolled in a pregnancy study. The CDR3 runs from the conserved cysteine through the conserved F or W.

v_call,cdr3_aa
TRBV9,CASSVAGKNTGELFF
TRBV27,CASSLVGSYEQYF
TRBV6-6,CASRTGGANTGELFF
TRBV27,CASSGRDSPFGNEQFF
TRBV7-9,CASSLGDSFYEQYF
TRBV19,CASSPYLSYGYTF
TRBV30,CAWSVGTSGSYNEQFF
TRBV10-3,CAIQGHPNTEAFF
TRBV5-4,CASSLPGTGKGNTIYF
TRBV5-1,CASSEAGVNGETQYF
TRBV9,CASSVLAGGSTDTQYF
TRBV6-6,CASSYVKRAGGIEQFF
TRBV19,CASSKAYEKLFF
TRBV5-1,CASSEGGGISSGNTIYF
TRBV6-5,CASSRTGAYNEQFF
TRBV6-6,CASSVTGNTEAFF
TRBV11-2,CASSPGLADNTGELFF